This paragraph covers one T cell receptor (beta chain) sequence. Its antigen is undetermined. These data are taken from a study of siplizumab effects on memory and regulatory T cells. Findings of the study overall: Siplizumab caused a significant drop in alloreactive sequences traceable to unstimulated CD4+ memory cells. Naive T cells appeared more varied than memory cells and looked like key alloresponse contributors. Naive or memory phenotype was unassignable for roughly 75-95% of proliferating CD4+ or CD8+ clones.

Roughly 100,000 TCR templates were assayed per sample. TCRdb keeps only in-frame clones here, not all; method: immunoSEQ multiplex PCR. The table lists 87,000 or so clones, 85% to 90% of them singletons. CDR1 and CDR2 from the germline V gene are SGHKS and YYEKEE (reference sequence). The CDR3 consists of 15 residues. The V gene lost 4 bases and the J gene lost 4 bases, with 14 bases spanning the gap. The TCR originated in a human donor in good health. The rearrangement links TRBV5-5 to TRBJ1-4; D is unresolved. Sequencing used CD4+ T cells sorted from blood. The CDR3 nucleotides are TGTGCCAGCAGCGACCCCATTTCCGGTAATGAAAAACTGTTTTTT. It codes for CASSDPISGNEKLFF.